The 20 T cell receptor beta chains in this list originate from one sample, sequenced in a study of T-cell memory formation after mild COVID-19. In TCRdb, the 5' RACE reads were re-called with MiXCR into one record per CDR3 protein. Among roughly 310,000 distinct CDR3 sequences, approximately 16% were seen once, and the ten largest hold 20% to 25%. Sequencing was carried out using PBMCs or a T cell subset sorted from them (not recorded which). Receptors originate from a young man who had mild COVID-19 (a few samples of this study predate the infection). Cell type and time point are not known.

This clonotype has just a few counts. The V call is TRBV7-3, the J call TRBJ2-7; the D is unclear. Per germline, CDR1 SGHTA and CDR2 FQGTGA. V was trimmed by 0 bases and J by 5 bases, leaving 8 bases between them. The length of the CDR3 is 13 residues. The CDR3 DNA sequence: TGTGCCAGCAGCTTAACGAACGAGGACGAGCAGTACTTC. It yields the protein CASSLTNEDEQYF.

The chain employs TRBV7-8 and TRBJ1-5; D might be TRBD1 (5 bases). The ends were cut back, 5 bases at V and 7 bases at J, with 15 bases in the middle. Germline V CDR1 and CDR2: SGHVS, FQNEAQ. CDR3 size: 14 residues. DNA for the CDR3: TGTGCCAGCAGCCTCCAGGGTCAGGAGCAGCCCCAGCATTTT. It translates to CASSLQGQEQPQHF.

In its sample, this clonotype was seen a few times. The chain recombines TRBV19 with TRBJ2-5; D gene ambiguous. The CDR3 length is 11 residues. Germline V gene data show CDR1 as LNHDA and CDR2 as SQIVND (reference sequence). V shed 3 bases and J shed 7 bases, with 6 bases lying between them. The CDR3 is CASSIGSTQYF. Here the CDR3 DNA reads TGTGCCAGTAGTATTGGCTCGACCCAGTACTTC. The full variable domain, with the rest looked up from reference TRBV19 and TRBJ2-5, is DGGITQSPKYLFRKEGQNVTLSCEQNLNHDAMYWYRQDPGQGLRLIYYSQIVNDFQKGDIAEGYSVSREKKESFPLTVTSAQKNPTAFYLCASSIGSTQYFGPGTRLLVL.

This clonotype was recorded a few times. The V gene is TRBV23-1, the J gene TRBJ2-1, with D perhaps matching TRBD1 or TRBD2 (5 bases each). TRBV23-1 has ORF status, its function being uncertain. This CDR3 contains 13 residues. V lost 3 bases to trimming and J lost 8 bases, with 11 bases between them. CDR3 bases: TGCGCCAGCAGTCATCCAGGGCGGGATGAGCAGTTCTTC. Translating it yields CASSHPGRDEQFF.

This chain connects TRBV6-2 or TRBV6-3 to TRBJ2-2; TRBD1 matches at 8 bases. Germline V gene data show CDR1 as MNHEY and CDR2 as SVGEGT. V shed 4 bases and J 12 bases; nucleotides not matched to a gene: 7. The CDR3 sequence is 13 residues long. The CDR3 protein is CASSWAGGPKLFF. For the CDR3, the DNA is TGTGCCAGCAGTTGGGCAGGGGGCCCGAAGCTGTTTTTT.

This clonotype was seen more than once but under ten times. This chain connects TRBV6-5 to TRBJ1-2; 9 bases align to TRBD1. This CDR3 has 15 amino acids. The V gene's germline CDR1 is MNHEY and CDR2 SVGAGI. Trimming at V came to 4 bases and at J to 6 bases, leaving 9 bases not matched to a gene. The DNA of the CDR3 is TGTGCCAGCAGTTCAAGGACGGACAGGGGCCATGGCTACACCTTC. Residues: CASSSRTDRGHGYTF.

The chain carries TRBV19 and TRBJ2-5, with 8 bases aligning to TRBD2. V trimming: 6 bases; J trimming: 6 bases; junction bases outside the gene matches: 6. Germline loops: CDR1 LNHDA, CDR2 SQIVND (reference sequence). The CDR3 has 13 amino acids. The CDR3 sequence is CASSPGLGKTQYF. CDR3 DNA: TGTGCCAGTAGCCCGGGACTAGGGAAGACCCAGTACTTC.

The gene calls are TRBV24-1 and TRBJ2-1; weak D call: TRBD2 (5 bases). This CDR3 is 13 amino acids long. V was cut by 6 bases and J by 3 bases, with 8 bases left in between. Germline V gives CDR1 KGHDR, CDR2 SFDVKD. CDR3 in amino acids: CATSQEVYNEQFF. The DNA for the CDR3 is TGTGCCACCAGTCAGGAGGTCTACAATGAGCAGTTCTTC.

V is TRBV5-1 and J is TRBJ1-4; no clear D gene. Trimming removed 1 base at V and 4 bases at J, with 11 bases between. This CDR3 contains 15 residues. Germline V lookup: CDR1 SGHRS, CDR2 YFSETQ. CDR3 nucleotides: TGCGCCAGCAGCTTGATGGCCCCCGTTAATGAAAAACTGTTTTTT. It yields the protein CASSLMAPVNEKLFF.

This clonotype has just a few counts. CDR3 residues: CSASPPDMERGYTF. The CDR3 region has the DNA TGCAGTGCTAGCCCCCCGGACATGGAGAGGGGCTACACCTTC. The rearrangement links TRBV20-1 to TRBJ1-2, with D possibly being TRBD1 (5 bases). CDR1 DFQATT and CDR2 SNEGSKA come from the germline V gene (reference sequence). The CDR3 loop spans 14 amino acids. V was trimmed by 3 bases and J by 8 bases, leaving 19 bases between them.

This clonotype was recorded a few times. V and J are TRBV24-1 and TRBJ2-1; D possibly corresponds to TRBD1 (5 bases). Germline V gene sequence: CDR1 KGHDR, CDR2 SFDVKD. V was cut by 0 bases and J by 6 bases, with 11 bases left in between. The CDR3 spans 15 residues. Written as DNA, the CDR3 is TGTGCCACCAGTGATTTGGCTAGAAGGGGCAATGAGCAGTTCTTC. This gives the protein CATSDLARRGNEQFF.

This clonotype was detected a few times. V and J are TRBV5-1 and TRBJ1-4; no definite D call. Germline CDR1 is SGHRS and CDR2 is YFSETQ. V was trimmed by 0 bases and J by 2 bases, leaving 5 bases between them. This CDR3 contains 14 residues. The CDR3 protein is CASSLEGTNEKLFF. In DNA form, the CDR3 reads TGCGCCAGCAGCTTGGAAGGGACTAATGAAAAACTGTTTTTT.

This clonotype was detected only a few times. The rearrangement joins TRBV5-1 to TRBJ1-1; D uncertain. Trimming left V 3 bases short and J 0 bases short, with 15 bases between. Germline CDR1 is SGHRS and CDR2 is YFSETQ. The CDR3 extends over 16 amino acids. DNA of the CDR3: TGCGCCAGCAGCTCCGTGGGCCCCACGATGAACACTGAAGCTTTCTTT. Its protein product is CASSSVGPTMNTEAFF.

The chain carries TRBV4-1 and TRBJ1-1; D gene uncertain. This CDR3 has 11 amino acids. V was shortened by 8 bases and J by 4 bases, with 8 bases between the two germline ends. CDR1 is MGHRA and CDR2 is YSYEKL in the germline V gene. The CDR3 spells CASAGLTEAFF. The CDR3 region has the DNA TGCGCCAGCGCGGGCCTCACTGAAGCTTTCTTT.

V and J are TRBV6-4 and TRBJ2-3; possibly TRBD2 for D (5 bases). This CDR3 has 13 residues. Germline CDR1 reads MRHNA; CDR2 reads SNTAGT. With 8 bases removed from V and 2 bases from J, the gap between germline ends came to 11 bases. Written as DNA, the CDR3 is TGTGCCAGCCGGGGATTGAACACAGATACGCAGTATTTT. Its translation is CASRGLNTDTQYF.

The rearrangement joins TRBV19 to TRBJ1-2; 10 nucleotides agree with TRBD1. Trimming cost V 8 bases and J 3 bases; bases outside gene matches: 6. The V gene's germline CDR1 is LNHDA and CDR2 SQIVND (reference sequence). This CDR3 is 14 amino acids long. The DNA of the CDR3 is TGTGCCAGTCGGGGGACAGGGGAAGACTATGGCTACACCTTC. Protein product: CASRGTGEDYGYTF.

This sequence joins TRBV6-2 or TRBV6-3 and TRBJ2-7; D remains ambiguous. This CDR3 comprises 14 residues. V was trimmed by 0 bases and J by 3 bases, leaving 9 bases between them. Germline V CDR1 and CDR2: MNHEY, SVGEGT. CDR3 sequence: CASSYSSRSYEQYV. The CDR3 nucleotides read TGTGCCAGCAGTTACTCCTCCCGGAGCTACGAGCAGTACGTC.

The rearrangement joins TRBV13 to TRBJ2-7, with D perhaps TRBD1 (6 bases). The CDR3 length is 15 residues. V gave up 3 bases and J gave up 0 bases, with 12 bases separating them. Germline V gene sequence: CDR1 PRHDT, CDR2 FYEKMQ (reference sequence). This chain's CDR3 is CASSLVRDISYEQYF. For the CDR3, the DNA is TGTGCCAGCAGCTTGGTTAGGGACATCTCCTACGAGCAGTACTTC.

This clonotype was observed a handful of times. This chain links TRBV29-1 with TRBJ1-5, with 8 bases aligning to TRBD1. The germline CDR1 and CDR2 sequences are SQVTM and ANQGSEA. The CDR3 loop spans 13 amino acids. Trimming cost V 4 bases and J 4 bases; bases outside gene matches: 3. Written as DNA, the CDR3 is TGCAGCGTTGCAGGGGGCTTAAATCAGCCCCAGCATTTT. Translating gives CSVAGGLNQPQHF.

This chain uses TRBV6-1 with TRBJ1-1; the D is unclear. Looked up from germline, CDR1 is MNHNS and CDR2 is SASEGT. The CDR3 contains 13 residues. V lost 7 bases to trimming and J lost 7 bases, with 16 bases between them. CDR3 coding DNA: TGTGCCAGCAAAGGCGGGTCTCGGAATGAAGCTTTCTTT. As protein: CASKGGSRNEAFF.